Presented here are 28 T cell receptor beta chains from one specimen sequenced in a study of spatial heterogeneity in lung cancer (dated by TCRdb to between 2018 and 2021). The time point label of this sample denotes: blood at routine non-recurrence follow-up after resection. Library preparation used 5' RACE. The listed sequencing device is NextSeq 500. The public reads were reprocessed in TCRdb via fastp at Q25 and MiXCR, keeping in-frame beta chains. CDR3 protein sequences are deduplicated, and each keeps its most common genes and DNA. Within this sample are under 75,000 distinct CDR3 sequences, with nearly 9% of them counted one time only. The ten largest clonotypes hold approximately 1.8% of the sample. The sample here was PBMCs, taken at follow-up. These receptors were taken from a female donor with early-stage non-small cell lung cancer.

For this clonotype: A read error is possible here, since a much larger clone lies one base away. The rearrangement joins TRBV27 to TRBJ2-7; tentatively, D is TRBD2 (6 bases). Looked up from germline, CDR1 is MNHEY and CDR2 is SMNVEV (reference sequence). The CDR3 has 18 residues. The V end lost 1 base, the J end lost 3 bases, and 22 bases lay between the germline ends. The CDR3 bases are TGTGCCAGCAGTTTATACTCGTGGGACCGGGGAGGATACTACGAGCAGTACTTC. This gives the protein CASSLYSWDRGGYYEQYF.

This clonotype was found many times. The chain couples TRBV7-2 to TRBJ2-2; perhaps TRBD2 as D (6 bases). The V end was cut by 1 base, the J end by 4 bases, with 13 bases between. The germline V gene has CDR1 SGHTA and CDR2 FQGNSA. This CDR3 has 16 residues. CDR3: CASSLGRGTVTGELFF. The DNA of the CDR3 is TGTGCCAGCAGCTTAGGCCGCGGGACGGTCACCGGGGAGCTGTTTTTT.

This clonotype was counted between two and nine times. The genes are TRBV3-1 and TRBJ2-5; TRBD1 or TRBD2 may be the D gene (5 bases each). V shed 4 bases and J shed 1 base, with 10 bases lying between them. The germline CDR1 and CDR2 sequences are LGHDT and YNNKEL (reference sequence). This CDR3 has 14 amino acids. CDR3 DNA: TGTGCCAGCAGCCGAGGGACGCTCCAAGAGACCCAGTACTTC. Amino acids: CASSRGTLQETQYF.

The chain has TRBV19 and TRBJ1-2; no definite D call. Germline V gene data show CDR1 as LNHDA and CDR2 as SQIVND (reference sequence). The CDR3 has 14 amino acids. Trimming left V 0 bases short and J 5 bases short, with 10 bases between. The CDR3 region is CASSIDGRSYGYTF. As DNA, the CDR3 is TGTGCCAGTAGTATAGATGGCAGATCTTATGGCTACACCTTC. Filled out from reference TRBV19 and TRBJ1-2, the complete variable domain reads DGGITQSPKYLFRKEGQNVTLSCEQNLNHDAMYWYRQDPGQGLRLIYYSQIVNDFQKGDIAEGYSVSREKKESFPLTVTSAQKNPTAFYLCASSIDGRSYGYTFGSGTRLTVV.

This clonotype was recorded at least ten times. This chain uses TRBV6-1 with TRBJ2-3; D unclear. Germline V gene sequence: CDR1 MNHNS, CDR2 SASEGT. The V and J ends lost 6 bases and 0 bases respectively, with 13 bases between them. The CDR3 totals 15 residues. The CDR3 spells CASRAERLSTDTQYF. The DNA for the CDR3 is TGTGCCAGCAGAGCCGAGAGGTTGAGCACAGATACGCAGTATTTT.

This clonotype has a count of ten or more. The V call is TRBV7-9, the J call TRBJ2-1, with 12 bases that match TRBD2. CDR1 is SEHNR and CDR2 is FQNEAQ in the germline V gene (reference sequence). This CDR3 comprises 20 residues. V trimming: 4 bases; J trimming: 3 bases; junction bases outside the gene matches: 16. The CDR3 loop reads CASSSRRLAGVKLYYNEQFF. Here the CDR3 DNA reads TGTGCCAGCAGCTCAAGGCGACTAGCGGGAGTAAAGTTATACTACAATGAGCAGTTCTTC. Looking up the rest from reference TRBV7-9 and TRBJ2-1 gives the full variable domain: DTGVSQNPRHKITKRGQNVTFRCDPISEHNRLYWYRQTLGQGPEFLTYFQNEAQLEKSRLLSDRFSAERPKGSFSTLEIQRTEQGDSAMYLCASSSRRLAGVKLYYNEQFFGPGTRLTVL.

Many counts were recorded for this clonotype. CDR3 residues: CASSFSVNNEQFF. CDR3 DNA: TGCGCCAGCAGCTTTTCAGTAAACAATGAGCAGTTCTTC. The rearrangement uses TRBV5-1 and TRBJ2-1; D gene ambiguous. Trimming shortened V by 2 bases and J by 5 bases, and 8 bases separated the two germline ends. This CDR3 is 13 amino acids long. Looked up from germline, CDR1 is SGHRS and CDR2 is YFSETQ.

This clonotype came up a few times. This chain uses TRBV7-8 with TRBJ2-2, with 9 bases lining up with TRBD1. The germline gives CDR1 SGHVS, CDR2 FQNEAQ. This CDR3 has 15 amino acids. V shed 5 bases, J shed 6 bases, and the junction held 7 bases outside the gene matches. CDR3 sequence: CASSPRTGVSGELFF. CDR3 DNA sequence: TGTGCCAGCAGCCCAAGGACAGGGGTGTCCGGGGAGCTGTTTTTT.

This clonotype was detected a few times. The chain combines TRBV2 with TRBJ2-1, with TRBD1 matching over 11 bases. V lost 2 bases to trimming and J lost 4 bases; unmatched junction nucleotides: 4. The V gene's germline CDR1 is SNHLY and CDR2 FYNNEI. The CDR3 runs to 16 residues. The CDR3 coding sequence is TGTGCCAGCAGTGAAACCGGGACAGGGGGTTACAATGAGCAGTTCTTC. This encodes CASSETGTGGYNEQFF.

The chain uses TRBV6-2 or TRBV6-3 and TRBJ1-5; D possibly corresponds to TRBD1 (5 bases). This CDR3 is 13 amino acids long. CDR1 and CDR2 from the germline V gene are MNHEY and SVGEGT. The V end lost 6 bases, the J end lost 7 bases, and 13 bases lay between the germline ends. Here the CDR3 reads CASRGPNSQPQHF. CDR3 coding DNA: TGTGCCAGCAGGGGGCCGAATTCCCAGCCCCAGCATTTT.

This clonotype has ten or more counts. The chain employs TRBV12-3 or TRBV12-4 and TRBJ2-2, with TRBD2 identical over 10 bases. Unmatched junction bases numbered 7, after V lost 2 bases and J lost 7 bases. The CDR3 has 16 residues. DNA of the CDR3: TGTGCCAGCAGTTTATTCCTAGCGGGAGTAGGCGGGGAGCTGTTTTTT. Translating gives CASSLFLAGVGGELFF.

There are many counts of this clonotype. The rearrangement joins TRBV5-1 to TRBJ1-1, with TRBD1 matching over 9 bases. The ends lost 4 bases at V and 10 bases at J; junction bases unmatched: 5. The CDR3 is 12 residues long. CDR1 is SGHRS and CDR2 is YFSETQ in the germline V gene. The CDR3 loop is CASSGQGIGAFF. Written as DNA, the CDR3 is TGCGCCAGCAGCGGACAGGGGATCGGAGCTTTCTTT.

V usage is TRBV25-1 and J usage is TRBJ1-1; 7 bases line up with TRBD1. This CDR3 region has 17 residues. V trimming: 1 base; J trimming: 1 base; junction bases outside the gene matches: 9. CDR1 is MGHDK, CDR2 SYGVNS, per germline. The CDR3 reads CASSEWSNRGQNTEAFF. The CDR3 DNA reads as TGTGCCAGCAGTGAATGGTCGAACAGGGGCCAGAACACTGAAGCTTTCTTT.

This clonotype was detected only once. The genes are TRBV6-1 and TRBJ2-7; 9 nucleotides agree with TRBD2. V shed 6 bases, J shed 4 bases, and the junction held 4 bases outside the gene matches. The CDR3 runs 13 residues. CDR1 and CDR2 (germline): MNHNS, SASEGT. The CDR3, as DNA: TGTGCCAGCAGGTCTAGCGGGGTGTACGAGCAGTACTTC. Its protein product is CASRSSGVYEQYF.

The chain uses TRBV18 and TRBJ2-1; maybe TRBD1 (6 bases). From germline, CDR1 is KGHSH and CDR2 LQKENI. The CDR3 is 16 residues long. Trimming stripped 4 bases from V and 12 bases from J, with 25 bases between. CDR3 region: CASSLTQNSRGEVQFF. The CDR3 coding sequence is TGTGCCAGCTCACTGACCCAAAACTCCAGGGGCGAGGTGCAGTTCTTC.

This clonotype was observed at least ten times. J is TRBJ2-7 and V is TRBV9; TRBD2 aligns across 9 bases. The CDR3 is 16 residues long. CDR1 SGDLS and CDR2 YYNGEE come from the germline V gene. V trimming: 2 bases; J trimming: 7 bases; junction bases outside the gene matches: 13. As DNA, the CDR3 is TGTGCCAGCAGCGTCGAGGGGGGACTAGCTCCGAGGGAGCAGTACTTC. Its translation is CASSVEGGLAPREQYF.

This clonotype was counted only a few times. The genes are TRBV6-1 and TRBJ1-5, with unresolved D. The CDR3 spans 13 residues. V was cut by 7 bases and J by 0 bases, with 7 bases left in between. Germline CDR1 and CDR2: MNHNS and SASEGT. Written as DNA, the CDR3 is TGTGCCAGCAACCTAGATAGCAATCAGCCCCAGCATTTT. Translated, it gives CASNLDSNQPQHF.

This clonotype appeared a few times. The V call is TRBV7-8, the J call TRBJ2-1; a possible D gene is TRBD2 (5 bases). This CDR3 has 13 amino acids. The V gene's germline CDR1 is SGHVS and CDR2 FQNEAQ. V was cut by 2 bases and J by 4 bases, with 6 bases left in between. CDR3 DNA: TGTGCCAGCAGCTTATTAGCGTACAATGAGCAGTTCTTC. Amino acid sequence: CASSLLAYNEQFF.

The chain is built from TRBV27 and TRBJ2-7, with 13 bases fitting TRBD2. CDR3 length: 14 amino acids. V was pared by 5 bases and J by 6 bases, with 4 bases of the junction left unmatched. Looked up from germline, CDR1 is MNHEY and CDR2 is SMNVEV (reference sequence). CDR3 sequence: CASSRTSGSREQYF. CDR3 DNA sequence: TGTGCCAGCAGTCGGACTAGCGGGAGTCGCGAGCAGTACTTC.

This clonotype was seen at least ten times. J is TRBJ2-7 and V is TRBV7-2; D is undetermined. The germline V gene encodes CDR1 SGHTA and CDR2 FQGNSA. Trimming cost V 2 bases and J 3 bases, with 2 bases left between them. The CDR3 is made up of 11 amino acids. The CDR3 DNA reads TGTGCCAGCAGCTTACTCTACGAGCAGTACTTC. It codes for CASSLLYEQYF.

The CDR3 sequence is CASSFRDETYEQYF. DNA for the CDR3: TGCGCCAGCAGCTTTCGGGACGAGACCTACGAGCAGTACTTC. V and J are TRBV5-1 and TRBJ2-7; D may correspond to TRBD1 or TRBD2 (5 bases each). The CDR3 runs to 14 residues. The germline V and J ends were trimmed by 2 bases and 2 bases, with 11 bases remaining between them. CDR1 is SGHRS and CDR2 is YFSETQ in the germline V gene.

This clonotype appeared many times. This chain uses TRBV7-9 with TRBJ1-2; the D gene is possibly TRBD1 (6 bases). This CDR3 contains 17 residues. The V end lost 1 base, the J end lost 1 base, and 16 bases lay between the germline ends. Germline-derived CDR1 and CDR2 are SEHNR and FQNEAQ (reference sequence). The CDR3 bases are TGTGCCAGCAGCTTAGTTTCGGACAGTTTGGATAACTATGGCTACACCTTC. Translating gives CASSLVSDSLDNYGYTF.

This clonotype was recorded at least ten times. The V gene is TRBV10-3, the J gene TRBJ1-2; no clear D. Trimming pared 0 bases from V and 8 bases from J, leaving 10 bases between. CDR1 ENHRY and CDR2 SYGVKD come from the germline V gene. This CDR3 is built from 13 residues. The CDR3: CAISESREEGYTF. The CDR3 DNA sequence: TGTGCCATCAGTGAGTCGCGGGAGGAAGGCTACACCTTC.

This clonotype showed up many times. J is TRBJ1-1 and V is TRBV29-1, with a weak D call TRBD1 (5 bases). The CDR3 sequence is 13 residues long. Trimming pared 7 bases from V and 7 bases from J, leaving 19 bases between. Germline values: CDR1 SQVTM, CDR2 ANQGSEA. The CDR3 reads CSEPDRNANEAFF. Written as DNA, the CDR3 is TGCAGCGAACCTGACAGAAACGCAAATGAAGCTTTCTTT. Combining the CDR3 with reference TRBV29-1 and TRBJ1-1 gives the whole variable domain SAVISQKPSRDICQRGTSLTIQCQVDSQVTMMFWYRQQPGQSLTLIATANQGSEATYESGFVIDKFPISRPNLTFSTLTVSNMSPEDSSIYLCSEPDRNANEAFFGQGTRLTVV.

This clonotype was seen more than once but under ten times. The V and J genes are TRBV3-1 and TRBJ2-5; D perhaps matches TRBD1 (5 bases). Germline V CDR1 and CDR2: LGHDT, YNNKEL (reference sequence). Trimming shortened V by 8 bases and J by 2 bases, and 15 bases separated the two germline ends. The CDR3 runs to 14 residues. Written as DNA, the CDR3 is TGTGCCAGCTTGGACCGAGACAGTCAAGAGACCCAGTACTTC. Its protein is CASLDRDSQETQYF.

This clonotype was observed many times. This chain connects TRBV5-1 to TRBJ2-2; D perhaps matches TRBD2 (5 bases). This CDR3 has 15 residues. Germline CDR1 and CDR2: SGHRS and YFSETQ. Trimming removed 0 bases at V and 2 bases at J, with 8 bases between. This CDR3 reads CASSLVSGNTGELFF. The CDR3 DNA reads TGCGCCAGCAGCTTGGTGTCGGGAAACACCGGGGAGCTGTTTTTT. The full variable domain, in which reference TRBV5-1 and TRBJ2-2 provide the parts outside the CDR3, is KAGVTQTPRYLIKTRGQQVTLSCSPISGHRSVSWYQQTPGQGLQFLFEYFSETQRNKGNFPGRFSGRQFSNSRSEMNVSTLELGDSALYLCASSLVSGNTGELFFGEGSRLTVL.

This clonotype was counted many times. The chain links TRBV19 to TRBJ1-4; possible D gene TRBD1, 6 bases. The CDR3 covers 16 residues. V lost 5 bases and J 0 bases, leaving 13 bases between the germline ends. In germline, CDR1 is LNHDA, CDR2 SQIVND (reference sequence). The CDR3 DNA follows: TGTGCCAGTAGTGTCAACAGGGTCACAACTAATGAAAAACTGTTTTTT. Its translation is CASSVNRVTTNEKLFF.

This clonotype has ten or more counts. CDR3 protein: CASSQSDRGSGYTF. The CDR3 DNA follows: TGCGCCAGCAGCCAAAGCGACAGGGGCAGTGGCTACACCTTC. The chain links TRBV4-1 to TRBJ1-2; 8 bases align to TRBD1. The CDR3 is made up of 14 amino acids. Trimming removed 2 bases from V and 7 bases from J; junction bases left unmatched: 6. Germline V gene sequence: CDR1 MGHRA, CDR2 YSYEKL.